This T cell receptor beta chain emerged from a study of tumor and adjacent non-tumor tissue in lung cancer. Within the sample, this clonotype is medium-sized. The template was RNA from unsorted bulk tissue. More than 3 cm separated this lung sample from the edge of the tumor. V lost 8 bases to trimming and J lost 7 bases; unmatched junction nucleotides: 4. CDR1 and CDR2 (germline): SGHAT, FQNNGV. This CDR3 comprises 14 residues. The library came from three nested PCR rounds adapted from ARM-PCR protocols. MiXCR, run by TCRdb on the multiplex PCR reads, gives a single entry per CDR3 protein. This table holds roughly 120,000 distinct CDR3 sequences, 50% to 70% found once.

V gene TRBV11-2 combines with J gene TRBJ2-1; 14 positions agree with TRBD2. This sequence was found in a man aged 55 to 70 with non-small cell lung cancer. The sequenced material came from distant non-tumor lung tissue. CDR3 sequence: CASAGTSGRNEQFF. CDR3 in DNA: TGTGCCAGCGCCGGGACTAGCGGGAGAAATGAGCAGTTCTTC.